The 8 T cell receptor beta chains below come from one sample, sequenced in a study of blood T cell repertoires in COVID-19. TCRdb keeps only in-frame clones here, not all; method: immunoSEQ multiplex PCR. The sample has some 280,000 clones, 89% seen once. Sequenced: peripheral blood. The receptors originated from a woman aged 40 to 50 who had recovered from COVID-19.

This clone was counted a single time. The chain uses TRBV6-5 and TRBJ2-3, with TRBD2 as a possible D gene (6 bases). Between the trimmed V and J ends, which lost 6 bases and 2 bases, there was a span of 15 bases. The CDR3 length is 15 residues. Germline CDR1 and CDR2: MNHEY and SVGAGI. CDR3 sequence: CASSVTGEDTDTQYF. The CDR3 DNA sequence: TGTGCCAGCAGCGTAACGGGGGAGGACACAGATACGCAGTATTTT.

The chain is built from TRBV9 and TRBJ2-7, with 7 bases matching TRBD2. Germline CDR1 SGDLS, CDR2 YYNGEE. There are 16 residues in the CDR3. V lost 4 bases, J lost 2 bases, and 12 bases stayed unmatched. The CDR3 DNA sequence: TGTGCCAGCAGCTCGACCTCCAGCGGGGTTGCCTACGAGCAGTACTTC. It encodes CASSSTSSGVAYEQYF.

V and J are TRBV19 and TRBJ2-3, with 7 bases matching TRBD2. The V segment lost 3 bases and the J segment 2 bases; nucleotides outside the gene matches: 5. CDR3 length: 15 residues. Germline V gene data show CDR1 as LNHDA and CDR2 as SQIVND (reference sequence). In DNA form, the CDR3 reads TGTGCCAGTAGTATCGCTAGCGGATACACAGATACGCAGTATTTT. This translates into CASSIASGYTDTQYF.

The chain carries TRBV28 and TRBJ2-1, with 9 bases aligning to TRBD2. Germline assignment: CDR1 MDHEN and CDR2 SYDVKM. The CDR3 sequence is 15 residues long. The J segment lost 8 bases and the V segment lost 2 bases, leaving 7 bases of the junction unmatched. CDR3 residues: CASSLPSGTSYEQFF. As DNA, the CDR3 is TGTGCCAGCAGTTTACCTAGCGGGACGAGCTATGAGCAGTTCTTC.

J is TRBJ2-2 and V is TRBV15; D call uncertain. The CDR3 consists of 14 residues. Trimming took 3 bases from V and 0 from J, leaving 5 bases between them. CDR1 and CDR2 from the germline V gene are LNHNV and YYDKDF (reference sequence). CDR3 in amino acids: CATSSLANTGELFF. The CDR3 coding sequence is TGTGCCACCAGCAGTCTAGCGAACACCGGGGAGCTGTTTTTT.

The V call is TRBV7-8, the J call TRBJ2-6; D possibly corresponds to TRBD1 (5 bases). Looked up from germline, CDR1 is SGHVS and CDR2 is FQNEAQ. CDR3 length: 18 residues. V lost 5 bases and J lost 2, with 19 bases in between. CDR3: CASSATQASEAGANVLTF. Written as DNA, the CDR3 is TGTGCCAGCAGCGCGACACAGGCGTCTGAGGCTGGGGCCAACGTCCTGACTTTC. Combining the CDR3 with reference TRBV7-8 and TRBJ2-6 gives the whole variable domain GAGVSQSPRYKVAKRGQDVALRCDPISGHVSLFWYQQALGQGPEFLTYFQNEAQLDKSGLPSDRFFAERPEGSVSTLKIQRTQQEDSAVYLCASSATQASEAGANVLTFGAGSRLTVL.

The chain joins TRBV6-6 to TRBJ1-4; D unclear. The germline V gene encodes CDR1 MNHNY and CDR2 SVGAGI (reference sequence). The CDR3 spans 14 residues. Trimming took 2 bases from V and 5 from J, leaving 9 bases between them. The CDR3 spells CASSYPEANEKLFF. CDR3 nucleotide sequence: TGTGCCAGCAGTTACCCCGAGGCCAATGAAAAACTGTTTTTT.

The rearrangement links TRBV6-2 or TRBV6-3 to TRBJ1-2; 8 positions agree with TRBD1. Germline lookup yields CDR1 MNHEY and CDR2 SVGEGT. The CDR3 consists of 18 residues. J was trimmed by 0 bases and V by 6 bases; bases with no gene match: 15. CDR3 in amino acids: CASSQASGTGSTNYGYTF. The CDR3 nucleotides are TGTGCCAGCAGCCAAGCGTCCGGGACAGGCTCTACTAACTATGGCTACACCTTC.